This T cell receptor (beta chain) was recorded in a study of cytomegalovirus exposure and HLA in healthy donors. Study-level points and caveats: For presence/absence analyses, sequencing depth was assumed to be roughly uniform across donors. Later, TCR association rates were found to vary by HLA locus, highest for DRB1 and lowest for HLA-C. As immune exposure information, only CMV serostatus was available.

The CDR3 is made up of 15 amino acids. Germline CDR1 SSHAT, CDR2 FNYEAQ (reference sequence). This clone was seen a handful of times. Its antigen remains unidentified. A junction end diverges from the germline sequence, so it may reflect a read error. It was with 60 Vbeta and 13 Jbeta primers that the PCR ran. Repertoires were generated with immunoSEQ multiplex PCR, while TCRdb's copy carries only in-frame clones and drops some. The repertoire holds about 140,000 clones, with roughly 80% as singletons. The material sequenced was PBMCs. V usage is TRBV7-7 and J usage is TRBJ2-5; D might be TRBD1 (6 bases). The TCR comes from a woman aged 50 to 60 in good health and CMV-seronegative. CDR3 loop: CASSLGGHRVETQYF. The CDR3 nucleotides read TGTGCTAGCAGCTTAGGGGGTCACAGGGTAGAGACCCAGTACTTC.